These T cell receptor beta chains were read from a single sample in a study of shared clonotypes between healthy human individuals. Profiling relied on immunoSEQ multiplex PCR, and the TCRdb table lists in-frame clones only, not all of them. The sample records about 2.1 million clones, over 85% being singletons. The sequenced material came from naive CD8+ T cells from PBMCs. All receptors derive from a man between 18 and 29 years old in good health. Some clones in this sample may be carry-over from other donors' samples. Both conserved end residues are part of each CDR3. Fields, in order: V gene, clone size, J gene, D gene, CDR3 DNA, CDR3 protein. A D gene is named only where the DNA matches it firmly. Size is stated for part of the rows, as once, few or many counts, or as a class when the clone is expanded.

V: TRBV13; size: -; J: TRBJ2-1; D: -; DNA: TGTGCCAGCAGCTTACGAGAGGCCCCCTACAATGAGCAGTTCTTC; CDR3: CASSLREAPYNEQFF
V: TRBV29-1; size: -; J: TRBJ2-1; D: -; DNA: TGCAGCGCCCGCGGAGACTGGACCTACAATGAGCAGTTCTTC; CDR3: CSARGDWTYNEQFF
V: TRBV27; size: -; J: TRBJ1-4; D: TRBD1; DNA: TGTGCCAGCAGTTCCCCGGGACAGGGTAATGAAAAACTGTTTTTT; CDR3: CASSSPGQGNEKLFF
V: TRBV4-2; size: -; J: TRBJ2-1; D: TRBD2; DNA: TGTGCCAGCAGCCAAGATCTGCGGGAGGGTAATGAGCAGTTCTTC; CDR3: CASSQDLREGNEQFF
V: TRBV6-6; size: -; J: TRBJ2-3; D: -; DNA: TGTGCCAGCAGTTACCTCTTGGGAGGAAAGACAGATACGCAGTATTTT; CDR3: CASSYLLGGKTDTQYF
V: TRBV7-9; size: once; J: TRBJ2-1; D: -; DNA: TGTGCCAGCAGCTCCCCGAGCGGAAACCCTTACAATGAGCAGTTCTTC; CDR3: CASSSPSGNPYNEQFF
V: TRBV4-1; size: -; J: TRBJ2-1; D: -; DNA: TGCGCCAGCAGCCAAGTTGGGTCCCTCCCCTACAATGAGCAGTTCTTC; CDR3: CASSQVGSLPYNEQFF
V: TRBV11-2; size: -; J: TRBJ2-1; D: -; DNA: TGTGCCAGCAGCTTGGGGGACGGAGTTTACAATGAGCAGTTCTTC; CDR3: CASSLGDGVYNEQFF
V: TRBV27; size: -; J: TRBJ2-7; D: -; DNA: TGTGCCAGCAGTTTGTCCGTTTGGGGAGACGAGCAGTACTTC; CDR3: CASSLSVWGDEQYF
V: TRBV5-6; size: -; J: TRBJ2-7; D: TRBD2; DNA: TGTGCCAGCAGCCCCGGCGGTGGGGGGGTGGCCTACTACGAGCAGTACTTC; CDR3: CASSPGGGGVAYYEQYF
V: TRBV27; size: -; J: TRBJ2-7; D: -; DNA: TGTGCCAGCAGTCTTGGGACAACCTACGAGCAGTACTTC; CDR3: CASSLGTTYEQYF
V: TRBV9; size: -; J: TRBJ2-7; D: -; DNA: TGTGCCAGCGGATCGGTCCCCTACGAGCAGTACTTC; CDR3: CASGSVPYEQYF
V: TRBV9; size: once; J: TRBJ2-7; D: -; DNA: TGTGCCAGCAGCGGGCTCGATCTCGAGCAGTACTTC; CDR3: CASSGLDLEQYF
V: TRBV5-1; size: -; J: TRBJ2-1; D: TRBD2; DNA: TGCGCCAGCAGCCCCTGGACTAGCGGGAGTTTCGATGAGCAGTTCTTC; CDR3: CASSPWTSGSFDEQFF
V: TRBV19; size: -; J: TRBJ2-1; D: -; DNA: TGTGCCAGTAGTATCCCGGGACGAAGCTCCTACAATGAGCAGTTCTTC; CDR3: CASSIPGRSSYNEQFF
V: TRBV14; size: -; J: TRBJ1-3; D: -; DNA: TGTGCCAGCAGACCCGATGGAGGAAACACCATATATTTT; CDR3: CASRPDGGNTIYF
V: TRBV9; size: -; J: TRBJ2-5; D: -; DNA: TGTGCCAGCAGCCCGAGCGGAGAAGAGACCCAGTACTTC; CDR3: CASSPSGEETQYF
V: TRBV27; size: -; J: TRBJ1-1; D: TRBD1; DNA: TGTGCCAGCAGTGCCCGACAGGGAACTGAAGCTTTCTTT; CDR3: CASSARQGTEAFF
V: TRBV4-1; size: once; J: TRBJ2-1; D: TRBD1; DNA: TGCGCCAGCAGCCAAGGCCGGACAGGGGCCGACAATGAGCAGTTCTTC; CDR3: CASSQGRTGADNEQFF
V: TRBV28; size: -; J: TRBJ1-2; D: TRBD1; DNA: TGTGCCAGCAGAACCAGGGGGCATGATGGCTACACCTTC; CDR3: CASRTRGHDGYTF
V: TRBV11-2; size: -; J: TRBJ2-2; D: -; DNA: TGTGCCAGCAGCTTAGTACAGGGATACACCGGGGAGCTGTTTTTT; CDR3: CASSLVQGYTGELFF
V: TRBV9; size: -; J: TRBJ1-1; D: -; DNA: TGTGCCAGCAGCGCAGACAGAGATCACACTGAAGCTTTCTTT; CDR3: CASSADRDHTEAFF
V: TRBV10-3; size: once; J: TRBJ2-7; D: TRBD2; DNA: TGTGCCATCAGTGGCCCGCTTACCAGGACTAGCCTGCCTGCCTACGAGCAGTACTTC; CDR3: CAISGPLTRTSLPAYEQYF
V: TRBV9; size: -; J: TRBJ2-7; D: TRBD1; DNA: TGTGCCAGCAGCGCTAAAGCCGGGACAGGGTTCTACGAGCAGTACTTC; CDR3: CASSAKAGTGFYEQYF
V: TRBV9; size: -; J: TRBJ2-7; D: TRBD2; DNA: TGTGCCAGCAGCGTAGTTCCTAGCGGATCCTCCTACGAGCAGTACTTC; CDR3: CASSVVPSGSSYEQYF
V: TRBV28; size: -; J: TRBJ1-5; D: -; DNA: TGTGCCAGCAGTTTCTGGGCAGTTAGCAATCAGCCCCAGCATTTT; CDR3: CASSFWAVSNQPQHF
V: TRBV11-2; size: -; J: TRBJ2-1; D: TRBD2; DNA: TGTGCCAGCAGCTCCGCGGGAGGGCAGTTCTTC; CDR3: CASSSAGGQFF
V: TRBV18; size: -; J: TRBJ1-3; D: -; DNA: TGTGCCAGCTCACCACCGCGCTCTGGAAACACCATATATTTT; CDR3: CASSPPRSGNTIYF
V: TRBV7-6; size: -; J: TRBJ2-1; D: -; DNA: TGTGCCAGCGCCCTTTCTGGTCCAGGGGAGCAGTTCTTC; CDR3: CASALSGPGEQFF
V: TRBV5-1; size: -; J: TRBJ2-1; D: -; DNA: TGCGCCAGCAGCTTGAGTCGGAGTTTAGTCGATGAGCAGTTCTTC; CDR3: CASSLSRSLVDEQFF
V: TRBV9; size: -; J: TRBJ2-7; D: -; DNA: TGTGCCAGCAGCGTAGGTGGGAGGTACGAGCAGTACTTC; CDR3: CASSVGGRYEQYF
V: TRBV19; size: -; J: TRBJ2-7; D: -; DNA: TGTGCCAGTAGTATAGACGAGACAAACGCCTACGAGCAGTACTTC; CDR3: CASSIDETNAYEQYF
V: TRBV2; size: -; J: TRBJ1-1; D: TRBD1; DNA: TGTGCCAGCAGCGCTCACCAGGGGGCGCGAGGATTGAACACTGAAGCTTTCTTT; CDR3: CASSAHQGARGLNTEAFF
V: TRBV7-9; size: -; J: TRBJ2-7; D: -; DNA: TGTGCCAGCAGACTGGCAGGCCACGAGCAGTACTTC; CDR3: CASRLAGHEQYF
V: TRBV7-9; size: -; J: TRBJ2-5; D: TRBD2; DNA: TGTGCCAGCAGCCCGGAGGCTAGCGGGAGGCGGGAGACCCAGTACTTC; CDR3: CASSPEASGRRETQYF
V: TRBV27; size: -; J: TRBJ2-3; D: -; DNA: TGTGCCAGCAGTTTAGTTCGGGTGCCTAGCACAGATACGCAGTATTTT; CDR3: CASSLVRVPSTDTQYF
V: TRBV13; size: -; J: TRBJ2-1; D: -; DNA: TGTGCCAGCACTAGGGGGGGATACAATGAGCAGTTCTTC; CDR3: CASTRGGYNEQFF
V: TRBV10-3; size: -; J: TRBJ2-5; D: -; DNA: TGTGCCATCAGTGATCGAGGGGCGGAGGCCCAGTACTTC; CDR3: CAISDRGAEAQYF
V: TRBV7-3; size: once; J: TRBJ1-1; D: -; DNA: TGTGCCAGCAGCTTACTTAGAGGGAAGAGCACTGAAGCTTTCTTT; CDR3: CASSLLRGKSTEAFF
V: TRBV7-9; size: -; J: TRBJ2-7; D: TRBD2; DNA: TGTGCCAGCAGCAACCTGGGCGGGAGGGACCCCTACGAGCAGTACTTC; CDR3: CASSNLGGRDPYEQYF
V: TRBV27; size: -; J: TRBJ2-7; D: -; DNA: TGTGCCAGCAGGATTAACGAAGGGAGCTTCTACGAGCAGTACTTC; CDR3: CASRINEGSFYEQYF